This TCR beta chain was identified during a study of CD8+ T cells in alopecia areata. As for treatment: oral pan-JAK inhibitor, 5-10 mg twice daily. Following extraction, RNA underwent reverse transcription to cDNA, which served as the sequencing template. Some clones are missing from TCRdb's copy, which holds only in-frame ones; the method was immunoSEQ multiplex PCR. The sample has some 96,000 clones, 50% to 75% seen once. The CDR3 loop spans 13 amino acids. The V gene's germline CDR1 is MNHEY and CDR2 SMNVEV (reference sequence). Trimming removed 7 bases at V and 4 bases at J, with 13 bases between.

Sequenced here: CD8+ T cells sorted from blood, sampled at week 4, from a patient treated with tofacitinib. This chain uses TRBV27 with TRBJ1-1, with a weak D call TRBD1 (5 bases). The receptor comes from a human donor with alopecia areata. In DNA form, the CDR3 reads TGTGCCAGCACACCCTCGGGGGGCACTGAAGCTTTCTTT. This encodes CASTPSGGTEAFF.